Below, 20 T cell receptor beta chains from the same sample are listed, as sequenced in a study of immune evolution from preneoplasia to lung adenocarcinoma. The assay was immunoSEQ multiplex PCR, and TCRdb's table has in-frame clones only and misses some. Here the sample spans 5,700 or so clones, approximately 80% being singletons. Sequencing input: FFPE adjacent normal lung tissue. These TCRs come from a donor at least 70 years old with lung adenocarcinoma.

The V and J genes are TRBV9 and TRBJ2-3; TRBD2 might be the D (5 bases). V lost 1 base and J 1 base, leaving 10 bases between the germline ends. Looked up from germline, CDR1 is SGDLS and CDR2 is YYNGEE. The CDR3 runs to 15 residues. CDR3 protein: CASSVRGLGTDTQYF. CDR3 in DNA: TGTGCCAGCAGCGTACGAGGGTTGGGCACAGATACGCAGTATTTT.

The chain couples TRBV29-1 to TRBJ2-5; D is perhaps TRBD1 (6 bases). V shed 7 bases and J shed 7 bases, with 13 bases lying between them. The CDR3 runs 11 residues. Germline CDR1 is SQVTM and CDR2 is ANQGSEA. The DNA for the CDR3 is TGCAGCGCAGTGACAGGCGCGACCCAGTACTTC. Amino acid sequence: CSAVTGATQYF.

V gene TRBV7-9 combines with J gene TRBJ1-5; D unclear. The CDR3 contains 13 residues. Germline V gene lookup returns CDR1 SEHNR and CDR2 FQNEAQ (reference sequence). Trimming stripped 2 bases from V and 5 bases from J, with 7 bases between. CDR3 sequence: CASSLNSDQPQHF. The DNA for the CDR3 is TGTGCCAGCAGCTTAAACTCGGATCAGCCCCAGCATTTT.

The chain joins TRBV21-1 to TRBJ2-7; the table's D call of TRBD2 was not tested on the DNA. TRBV21-1 is assigned pseudogene status. This CDR3 is built from 17 residues. CDR3 coding DNA: TGTGCCAGCAGCACAGGGACTAGCGGGCTCCTCCGCAACGAGCAGTACTTC. Its translation is CASSTGTSGLLRNEQYF.

This chain joins TRBV7-2 and TRBJ1-2; 8 positions match TRBD1. CDR1 SGHTA and CDR2 FQGNSA come from the germline V gene. The CDR3 has 14 residues. V trimming: 5 bases; J trimming: 5 bases; junction bases outside the gene matches: 7. Here the CDR3 DNA reads TGTGCCAGCAGCCCTCAACAGGGGGTGTATGGCTACACCTTC. Its protein is CASSPQQGVYGYTF.

The rearrangement uses TRBV19 and TRBJ2-1; a weak D match, TRBD1 (6 bases). The CDR3 is 15 residues long. From germline, CDR1 is LNHDA and CDR2 SQIVND (reference sequence). The V end lost 6 bases, the J end lost 1 base, and 13 bases lay between the germline ends. CDR3 loop: CASSTGQPSYNEQFF. The CDR3 coding sequence is TGTGCCAGTAGCACAGGACAGCCATCCTACAATGAGCAGTTCTTC. The entire variable domain, with the rest obtained from reference TRBV19 and TRBJ2-1, is as follows: DGGITQSPKYLFRKEGQNVTLSCEQNLNHDAMYWYRQDPGQGLRLIYYSQIVNDFQKGDIAEGYSVSREKKESFPLTVTSAQKNPTAFYLCASSTGQPSYNEQFFGPGTRLTVL.

This clone turned up a few times. The rearrangement uses TRBV2 and TRBJ2-7; 7 bases line up with TRBD2. V dropped 1 base and J dropped 3; count of bases not matched to a gene: 3. CDR3 length: 14 residues. The V gene's germline CDR1 is SNHLY and CDR2 FYNNEI. CDR3 in amino acids: CASSEGGTNYEQYF. In DNA, the CDR3 is TGTGCCAGCAGTGAAGGGGGGACTAACTACGAGCAGTACTTC.

The rearrangement links TRBV30 to TRBJ1-1, with 9 bases lining up with TRBD1. The V gene's germline CDR1 is GTSNPN and CDR2 SVGIG (reference sequence). This CDR3 is 13 amino acids long. V dropped 2 bases and J dropped 3; count of bases not matched to a gene: 1. The DNA for the CDR3 is TGTGCCTGGAGTAGGACAGGGGACACTGAAGCTTTCTTT. This sequence encodes CAWSRTGDTEAFF.

This clone ranks as large. This chain connects TRBV27 to TRBJ1-1; unclear D gene. CDR1 is MNHEY, CDR2 SMNVEV, per germline (reference sequence). The CDR3 extends over 13 amino acids. V was trimmed by 6 bases and J by 1 base, leaving 9 bases between them. The DNA of the CDR3 is TGTGCCAGCAGGCGGGGAGGGAACACTGAAGCTTTCTTT. Translation gives CASRRGGNTEAFF.

V gene TRBV6-5 combines with J gene TRBJ2-3; TRBD1 might be the D (7 bases). In germline, CDR1 is MNHEY, CDR2 SVGAGI. The length of the CDR3 is 16 residues. V lost 2 bases and J 6 bases, leaving 18 bases between the germline ends. CDR3 in amino acids: CASSYAGQMDVDTQYF. CDR3 coding DNA: TGTGCCAGCAGTTACGCGGGACAGATGGATGTGGATACGCAGTATTTT.

The rearrangement uses TRBV11-2 and TRBJ2-7; 7 bases are shared with TRBD2. Germline CDR1 reads SGHAT; CDR2 reads FQNNGV. The ends lost 1 base at V and 0 bases at J; junction bases unmatched: 12. The CDR3 covers 18 residues. The CDR3 nucleotides read TGTGCCAGCAGCTTAGGCCCCACCATGCGGGGGAGCTCCTACGAGCAGTACTTC. This gives the protein CASSLGPTMRGSSYEQYF.

CDR3 loop: CASSDSSGGNTIYF. The CDR3 bases are TGTGCCAGCAGTGACAGCTCTGGGGGAAACACCATATATTTT. This chain connects TRBV6-6 to TRBJ1-3; D is perhaps TRBD1 (5 bases). The CDR3 contains 14 residues. Germline values: CDR1 MNHNY, CDR2 SVGAGI (reference sequence). V lost 5 bases to trimming and J lost 4 bases, with 12 bases between them.

The chain recombines TRBV21-1 with TRBJ2-7; the D call in the table, TRBD1, was not verified against the DNA. TRBV21-1 is a pseudogene segment. The CDR3 length is 14 residues. The CDR3 loop is CASGPGRTGPEQYF. CDR3 in DNA: TGTGCCAGCGGCCCCGGGCGGACAGGCCCCGAGCAGTACTTC.

This CDR3 is CASSWGSSEQYF. The CDR3 DNA is TGTGCCAGCAGCTGGGGGTCGTCCGAGCAGTACTTC. The chain has TRBV7-9 and TRBJ2-7; TRBD1 or TRBD2 may be the D gene (5 bases each). This CDR3 comprises 12 residues. Germline values: CDR1 SEHNR, CDR2 FQNEAQ (reference sequence). V was clipped by 4 bases and J by 6 bases, with 10 bases between them. Supplemented by reference TRBV7-9 and TRBJ2-7, the full variable domain reads DTGVSQNPRHKITKRGQNVTFRCDPISEHNRLYWYRQTLGQGPEFLTYFQNEAQLEKSRLLSDRFSAERPKGSFSTLEIQRTEQGDSAMYLCASSWGSSEQYFGPGTRLTVT.

This clone was seen only a few times. V usage is TRBV21-1 and J usage is TRBJ1-5; the table's D gene call, TRBD1, was not cross checked with the DNA. TRBV21-1 is an annotated pseudogene. CDR3 size: 13 residues. DNA for the CDR3: TGTGCCAGCCCGGAAGGGGATGGACAGCCCCAGCATTTT. It is translated as CASPEGDGQPQHF.

The genes are TRBV9 and TRBJ2-1; TRBD2 might be the D (5 bases). Germline CDR1 and CDR2: SGDLS and YYNGEE. The CDR3 covers 13 residues. Trimming cost V 5 bases and J 4 bases, with 10 bases left between them. The CDR3 nucleotides are TGTGCCAGCAGTATTACTAGTTACAATGAGCAGTTCTTC. It yields the protein CASSITSYNEQFF. Using reference TRBV9 and TRBJ2-1 for the parts outside the CDR3, the full variable domain is DSGVTQTPKHLITATGQRVTLRCSPRSGDLSVYWYQQSLDQGLQFLIQYYNGEERAKGNILERFSAQQFPDLHSELNLSSLELGDSALYFCASSITSYNEQFFGPGTRLTVL.

On this clone itself: The junction departs from the called germline gene at one end, perhaps through a read error. The V and J genes are TRBV5-1 and TRBJ2-3; D is uncertain. This CDR3 region has 13 residues. The V gene's germline CDR1 is SGHRS and CDR2 YFSETQ. In DNA, the CDR3 is TGCGCCACCAGCGTTGCGAGCACAGATACGCAGTATTTT. It translates to CATSVASTDTQYF.

In its sample, this clone was seen a few times. This sequence joins TRBV6-6 and TRBJ1-1, with D perhaps matching TRBD1 (5 bases). Deletions cut 0 bases from V and 7 bases from J, with 6 bases between. The CDR3 contains 12 residues. The germline V gene encodes CDR1 MNHNY and CDR2 SVGAGI (reference sequence). CDR3 amino acids: CASSYSDSEAFF. The DNA of the CDR3 is TGTGCCAGCAGTTACTCAGACAGTGAAGCTTTCTTT.

The genes are TRBV30 and TRBJ2-7; the match to TRBD2 covers 9 bases. CDR1 GTSNPN and CDR2 SVGIG come from the germline V gene (reference sequence). This CDR3 spans 16 amino acids. Trimming removed 2 bases from V and 4 bases from J; junction bases left unmatched: 12. CDR3 in DNA: TGTGCCTGGAGTCCGGGCGGGAGGGAAGGACGATACGAGCAGTACTTC. Its protein product is CAWSPGGREGRYEQYF.

Written as DNA, the CDR3 is TGTGCCAGCAGCTCCTCCGCGGGGGCTGGCTACACCTTC. Translation gives CASSSSAGAGYTF. The chain has TRBV5-4 and TRBJ1-2, with D maybe TRBD1 (6 bases). Germline V gene data show CDR1 as SGHNT and CDR2 as YYREEE (reference sequence). This CDR3 spans 13 amino acids. V was trimmed by 3 bases and J by 7 bases, leaving 13 bases between them.